These 18 T cell receptor beta chains originate from one sample sequenced in a study of T cells in Graves' hyperthyroidism and ophthalmopathy. The investigators amplified TCR beta CDR3 regions from RNA transcripts. First-round RT-PCR of the TCR CDR3 relied on the HTBI primer set. TCRdb re-derived calls from the multiplex PCR reads in MiXCR, one entry per CDR3 protein. Of roughly 570,000 distinct CDR3 sequences in the sample, about half were seen once. Source material: peripheral blood or thyroid tissue (not recorded which). The receptors were sampled from a young woman with Graves' hyperthyroidism.

There are many counts of this clonotype. The chain combines TRBV11-2 with TRBJ2-7; D is perhaps TRBD2 (6 bases). This CDR3 spans 15 amino acids. The V gene lost 5 bases and the J gene lost 0 bases, with 14 bases spanning the gap. CDR1 is SGHAT and CDR2 is FQNNGV in the germline V gene. CDR3 sequence reads: CASSRGPTSSYEQYF. The CDR3 nucleotides read TGTGCCAGCAGCCGGGGACCGACTAGCTCCTACGAGCAGTACTTC.

This chain links TRBV7-2 with TRBJ1-6; D is unresolved. CDR3 length: 13 amino acids. Per germline, CDR1 SGHTA and CDR2 FQGNSA. Between the trimmed V and J ends, which lost 6 bases and 14 bases, there was a span of 17 bases. In DNA form, the CDR3 reads TGTGCCAGCAGGAGGAGCGGGATTGGCACCCTCCACTTT. It specifies CASRRSGIGTLHF.

This rearrangement joins TRBV20-1 to TRBJ1-2; 11 bases fit TRBD2. The J call could be wrong; TRBJ2-1 is a better fit for the DNA end. Germline V gene data show CDR1 as DFQATT and CDR2 as SNEGSKA (reference sequence). The CDR3 is 16 residues long. The CDR3 spells CSASPPTSGSYNEQFF. For the CDR3, the DNA is TGCAGTGCTAGTCCACCCACTAGCGGGAGTTACAATGAGCAGTTCTTC.

The rearrangement uses TRBV6-1 and TRBJ2-7; D perhaps matches TRBD1 (5 bases). This CDR3 is 14 amino acids long. The germline V gene has CDR1 MNHNS and CDR2 SASEGT. The V end lost 5 bases, the J end lost 2 bases, and 13 bases lay between the germline ends. Here the CDR3 DNA reads TGTGCCAGCAGTCCAATAGACAGTCCCTACGAGCAGTACTTC. It specifies CASSPIDSPYEQYF.

This clonotype was detected ten times or more. This chain links TRBV27 with TRBJ1-2; 11 nucleotides align to TRBD1. The CDR3 contains 14 residues. CDR1 MNHEY and CDR2 SMNVEV come from the germline V gene (reference sequence). V was clipped by 5 bases and J by 4 bases; unmatched bases: 3. The CDR3 DNA follows: TGTGCCAGCAGTCTGGGACAGGGGGTCTATGGCTACACCTTC. Translation gives CASSLGQGVYGYTF.

The CDR3 is CASSIRGYEQYF. The CDR3 DNA is TGTGCCAGCAGCATTCGGGGGTACGAGCAGTACTTC. This chain connects TRBV7-9 to TRBJ2-7; a possible D gene is TRBD2 (6 bases). This CDR3 spans 12 amino acids. Trimming took 5 bases from V and 4 from J, leaving 9 bases between them. In germline, CDR1 is SEHNR, CDR2 FQNEAQ (reference sequence).

This clonotype was counted ten times or more. The V gene is TRBV4-3, the J gene TRBJ2-5, with 7 nucleotides matching TRBD2. Germline CDR1 and CDR2: LGHNA and YSLEER. The V segment lost 0 bases and the J segment 5 bases; nucleotides outside the gene matches: 9. This CDR3 has 16 amino acids. The chain's CDR3 is CASSQDRGGSGETQYF. CDR3 DNA: TGCGCCAGCAGCCAAGATCGTGGCGGGAGTGGGGAGACCCAGTACTTC.

Many counts were recorded for this clonotype. The rearrangement links TRBV11-3 to TRBJ2-5; no clear D gene. This CDR3 region has 15 residues. Trimming removed 4 bases at V and 1 base at J, with 13 bases between. From germline, CDR1 is SGHNT and CDR2 YENEEA. CDR3 protein: CASSSQVGFQETQYF. In DNA form, the CDR3 reads TGTGCCAGCAGCTCCCAAGTCGGCTTCCAAGAGACCCAGTACTTC.

This clonotype was counted only a few times. V gene TRBV5-6 combines with J gene TRBJ2-7, with D maybe TRBD1 (6 bases). Germline CDR1 and CDR2: SGHDT and YYEEEE. This CDR3 region has 15 residues. The V and J ends lost 3 bases and 3 bases respectively, with 16 bases between them. This CDR3 is CASSYPGTQYYEQYF. CDR3 bases: TGTGCCAGCAGCTACCCCGGGACACAATACTACGAGCAGTACTTC.

A few counts support this clonotype. The V gene is TRBV4-3, the J gene TRBJ2-5; D remains ambiguous. V was pared by 1 base and J by 5 bases, with 17 bases between. The CDR3 extends over 16 amino acids. CDR1 is LGHNA and CDR2 is YSLEER in the germline V gene. This chain's CDR3 is CASSQARAAPRETQYF. CDR3 DNA: TGCGCCAGCAGCCAAGCCCGGGCGGCCCCCAGGGAGACCCAGTACTTC.

The genes are TRBV29-1 and TRBJ1-2; 10 bases are a match to TRBD1. CDR1 is SQVTM and CDR2 is ANQGSEA in the germline V gene. The CDR3 extends over 14 amino acids. The J segment lost 4 bases and the V segment lost 1 base, leaving 3 bases of the junction unmatched. The chain's CDR3 is CSVEGGQGGYGYTF. CDR3 in DNA: TGCAGCGTTGAAGGAGGACAGGGGGGCTATGGCTACACCTTC.

Only one count was recorded for this clonotype. This chain joins TRBV20-1 and TRBJ1-4; D is undetermined. The germline CDR1 and CDR2 sequences are DFQATT and SNEGSKA (reference sequence). The CDR3 extends over 10 amino acids. V lost 1 base and J 10 bases, leaving 4 bases between the germline ends. The CDR3 loop reads CSARAGKLFF. The DNA for the CDR3 is TGCAGTGCTAGAGCGGGAAAACTGTTTTTT.

This clonotype has more than one count but fewer than ten. This chain uses TRBV7-9 with TRBJ2-1; D is unresolved. The CDR3 covers 13 residues. The germline CDR1 and CDR2 sequences are SEHNR and FQNEAQ (reference sequence). V dropped 1 base and J dropped 5 bases, with 6 bases sitting between them. The CDR3 coding sequence is TGTGCCAGCAGCTTAGACTCTCACAATGAGCAGTTCTTC. The encoded protein is CASSLDSHNEQFF.

The table lists this clonotype with many counts. Lacking the conserved final phenylalanine or tryptophan, this CDR3 likely reflects a read error. V is TRBV15 and J is TRBJ1-1; no firm D call. Germline V gene sequence: CDR1 LNHNV, CDR2 YYDKDF (reference sequence). The CDR3 has 14 amino acids. V was pared by 3 bases and J by 0 bases, with 8 bases between. The CDR3 bases are TGTGCCACCAGCAGTGTACTACTGAACACTGAAGCTTTCCTT. The encoded protein is CATSSVLLNTEAFL.

This chain connects TRBV20-1 to TRBJ2-2; 9 bases align to TRBD1. The germline V gene has CDR1 DFQATT and CDR2 SNEGSKA (reference sequence). Losses at the gene ends were 2 bases for V and 4 bases for J; bases not matched to a gene: 8. CDR3 length: 16 residues. The CDR3 region has the DNA TGCAGTGCTAGAACGACCGGGACAGGGTTCACCGGGGAGCTGTTTTTT. Encoded protein: CSARTTGTGFTGELFF.

This chain joins TRBV24-1 and TRBJ2-7; 10 positions match TRBD2. Trimming removed 5 bases from V and 3 bases from J; junction bases left unmatched: 6. Germline CDR1 is KGHDR and CDR2 is SFDVKD. This CDR3 is 15 amino acids long. The CDR3 sequence: CATSGSGTSDYEQYF. DNA of the CDR3: TGTGCCACCAGTGGGTCCGGGACTAGCGACTACGAGCAGTACTTC.

This clonotype was detected only once. The chain couples TRBV7-3 to TRBJ1-1; no definite D call. Germline V gene lookup returns CDR1 SGHTA and CDR2 FQGTGA. This CDR3 has 16 amino acids. Trimming cost V 5 bases and J 6 bases, with 22 bases left between them. Here the CDR3 DNA reads TGTGCCAGCAGCCCGTCGACAAAGGCGATTGATCCTGAAGCTTTCTTT. As protein: CASSPSTKAIDPEAFF.

This chain connects TRBV29-1 to TRBJ1-1; D is unresolved. V lost 8 bases and J lost 3, with 13 bases in between. In germline, CDR1 is SQVTM, CDR2 ANQGSEA. The CDR3 is 12 amino acids. The CDR3 nucleotides are TGCAGCCACCGGGAACGATACACTGAAGCTTTCTTT. Translation: CSHRERYTEAFF.